Presented here are 16 T cell receptor beta chains from one specimen sequenced in a study of shared clonotypes between healthy human individuals. Profiled with immunoSEQ multiplex PCR; TCRdb holds only in-frame clones, not every one. The data show about 460,000 clones, around 77% seen once. Sequences were obtained from PBMCs. These receptor sequences come from a woman in her forties in good health. Some clones in this sample may be carry-over from other donors' samples.

J is TRBJ2-5 and V is TRBV30; D remains unclear. The CDR3 length is 12 residues. Trimming stripped 1 base from V and 5 bases from J, with 8 bases between. Germline-derived CDR1 and CDR2 are GTSNPN and SVGIG (reference sequence). The CDR3 bases are TGTGCCTGGAGTGAAGTCCGGGAGACCCAGTACTTC. This gives the protein CAWSEVRETQYF.

This clone was picked up many times. At the DNA level, this CDR3 is encoded by other sequences in the same sample as well. The J gene is TRBJ1-6, the V gene TRBV11-2; possible D gene TRBD1, 6 bases. The ends were cut back, 6 bases at V and 13 bases at J, with 13 bases in the middle. This CDR3 region has 12 residues. Germline CDR1 and CDR2: SGHAT and FQNNGV. The CDR3 protein is CASRSLGGPLHF. CDR3 DNA: TGTGCCAGCAGATCGCTAGGGGGTCCCCTCCACTTT.

Concerning this clone: Additional DNA sequences in this sample encode the identical CDR3. CDR3 DNA: TGTGCCAGCAGTTTGTGGGGCTACGAGCAGTACTTC. This translates into CASSLWGYEQYF. V and J are TRBV28 and TRBJ2-7; D is uncertain. The CDR3 has 12 residues. V shed 3 bases and J shed 3 bases, with 6 bases lying between them. CDR1 and CDR2 (germline): MDHEN, SYDVKM.

On this clone: Other DNA sequences in this sample translate to the same CDR3. The chain recombines TRBV7-2 with TRBJ2-7; D gene ambiguous. CDR1 is SGHTA and CDR2 is FQGNSA in the germline V gene. The V gene lost 4 bases and the J gene lost 4 bases, with 5 bases spanning the gap. The CDR3 is made up of 11 amino acids. The CDR3 loop reads CASSSLYEQYF. In DNA, the CDR3 is TGTGCCAGCAGCTCGCTTTACGAGCAGTACTTC. Full variable domain (outside the CDR3, taken from reference TRBV7-2 and TRBJ2-7): GAGVSQSPSNKVTEKGKDVELRCDPISGHTALYWYRQSLGQGLEFLIYFQGNSAPDKSGLPSDRFSAERTGGSVSTLTIQRTQQEDSAVYLCASSSLYEQYFGPGTRLTVT.

As concerns this clone: This same CDR3 is encoded by further DNA sequences in the sample. V and J are TRBV9 and TRBJ1-2; D possibly corresponds to TRBD1 (5 bases). Germline V lookup: CDR1 SGDLS, CDR2 YYNGEE. CDR3 length: 13 amino acids. V lost 0 bases to trimming and J lost 2 bases, with 5 bases between them. For the CDR3, the DNA is TGTGCCAGCAGCGTAGGGGGGAACTATGGCTACACCTTC. Amino acid sequence: CASSVGGNYGYTF. The whole variable domain, filled in from reference TRBV9 and TRBJ1-2, reads DSGVTQTPKHLITATGQRVTLRCSPRSGDLSVYWYQQSLDQGLQFLIQYYNGEERAKGNILERFSAQQFPDLHSELNLSSLELGDSALYFCASSVGGNYGYTFGSGTRLTVV.

This clone was seen once. The chain couples TRBV27 to TRBJ2-1, with 9 bases fitting TRBD2. Germline CDR1 is MNHEY and CDR2 is SMNVEV (reference sequence). The ends lost 6 bases at V and 6 bases at J; junction bases unmatched: 3. The CDR3 totals 13 residues. CDR3 loop: CASSPRGGNEQFF. CDR3 DNA sequence: TGTGCCAGCAGCCCGCGGGGGGGCAATGAGCAGTTCTTC.

This clone was picked up a small number of times. A read error is possible here, since a much larger clone lies one base away. The V gene is TRBV28, the J gene TRBJ2-7; 12 nucleotides match TRBD2. CDR3 length: 18 amino acids. The germline CDR1 and CDR2 sequences are MDHEN and SYDVKM. V shed 5 bases, J shed 6 bases, and the junction held 17 bases outside the gene matches. Here the CDR3 DNA reads TGTGCCAGCAGTCTTCGACCTAGCGGGAGGGGACGACATAGCGAGCAGTACTTC. The encoded protein is CASSLRPSGRGRHSEQYF.

This clone was seen only a few times. This sequence is one base from a far larger clone and is likely a read error. The chain is built from TRBV30 and TRBJ1-4; TRBD1 is a possible D gene (6 bases). The germline V gene has CDR1 GTSNPN and CDR2 SVGIG (reference sequence). The CDR3 is 16 residues long. The CDR3 region is CAWSAIPQGSNEKPFF. The CDR3 DNA reads TGTGCCTGGAGTGCCATTCCACAGGGATCTAATGAAAAACCGTTTTTT.

This chain connects TRBV7-6 to TRBJ2-5; D remains unclear. CDR3 length: 14 residues. V lost 3 bases to trimming and J lost 3 bases, with 11 bases between them. Looked up from germline, CDR1 is SGHVS and CDR2 is FNYEAQ. As DNA, the CDR3 is TGTGCCAGCAGCTTGTCCCCTAGGAAAGAGACCCAGTACTTC. Amino acids: CASSLSPRKETQYF.

This clone was detected many times. Here the CDR3 reads CASSLRTDLYGYTF. CDR3 in DNA: TGTGCCAGCAGTTTAAGGACAGATCTCTATGGCTACACCTTC. This chain links TRBV28 with TRBJ1-2, with D maybe TRBD1 (6 bases). Germline-derived CDR1 and CDR2 are MDHEN and SYDVKM. The CDR3 spans 14 residues. The V end was cut by 2 bases, the J end by 4 bases, with 11 bases between.

CDR3 DNA sequence: TGTGCCAGCTCACCACGTGTTTCAGGGACAGATACGCAGTATTTT. This gives the protein CASSPRVSGTDTQYF. The chain joins TRBV18 to TRBJ2-3, with a possible D match to TRBD1 (5 bases). In germline, CDR1 is KGHSH, CDR2 LQKENI. This CDR3 spans 15 amino acids. V was clipped by 1 base and J by 3 bases, with 11 bases between them.

This clone appeared a few times. The genes are TRBV18 and TRBJ1-1; D remains unclear. V gave up 1 base and J gave up 1 base, with 10 bases separating them. Germline lookup yields CDR1 KGHSH and CDR2 LQKENI. The length of the CDR3 is 15 residues. The CDR3 DNA follows: TGTGCCAGCTCACCACGGCAGGACCCGAACACTGAAGCTTTCTTT. Translation gives CASSPRQDPNTEAFF.

The chain employs TRBV5-1 and TRBJ2-1, with 10 bases aligning to TRBD2. V gave up 4 bases and J gave up 0 bases; unmatched junction bases: 13. Germline V gives CDR1 SGHRS, CDR2 YFSETQ. The CDR3 covers 19 residues. The CDR3 loop reads CASSPRGSGRASSYNEQFF. The CDR3 DNA is TGCGCCAGCAGCCCCCGAGGGAGCGGGAGGGCCTCCTCCTACAATGAGCAGTTCTTC.

The chain employs TRBV20-1 and TRBJ2-2, with D perhaps TRBD1 (5 bases). The CDR3 has 11 amino acids. V was trimmed by 4 bases and J by 6 bases, leaving 6 bases between them. Germline V gives CDR1 DFQATT, CDR2 SNEGSKA (reference sequence). CDR3 nucleotide sequence: TGCAGTGCTACAGGGTCCGGGGAGCTGTTTTTT. This translates into CSATGSGELFF.

This chain uses TRBV6-1 with TRBJ1-2, with D unclear. CDR3 length: 11 amino acids. Trimming cost V 7 bases and J 2 bases, with 5 bases left between them. Germline V CDR1 and CDR2: MNHNS, SASEGT. CDR3 nucleotide sequence: TGTGCCAGCACCCAGAACTATGGCTACACCTTC. Translating it yields CASTQNYGYTF.

Points on this clone: A read error may be the cause here, since a much bigger clone is one base away. The genes are TRBV27 and TRBJ2-2, with 9 bases that match TRBD1. The CDR3 consists of 15 residues. Germline V gene sequence: CDR1 MNHEY, CDR2 SMNVEV (reference sequence). Written as DNA, the CDR3 is TGTGCCAGCAGCTACAGGGGGCAGTTAACCGGGGAGCTGTTATTT. This sequence encodes CASSYRGQLTGELLF.